This T cell receptor beta chain was retrieved from a study of technical replicates of blood from several donors. CDR1 is LNHDA and CDR2 is SQIVND in the germline V gene (reference sequence). This CDR3 is built from 14 residues. Trimming pared 3 bases from V and 0 bases from J, leaving 7 bases between. The protocol was immunoSEQ multiplex PCR, while the TCRdb copy is restricted to in-frame clones and leaves out a portion. The sample has approximately 93,000 clones, about 94% seen once. The receptor's source is a human donor in good health. V usage is TRBV19 and J usage is TRBJ2-3; possibly TRBD1 for D (5 bases). Sequencing was done on a sample of T cells isolated from PBMCs. The DNA for the CDR3 is TGTGCCAGTAGTATCAGGGCTAGCACAGATACGCAGTATTTT. Its protein is CASSIRASTDTQYF. The full variable domain, its missing parts supplied by reference TRBV19 and TRBJ2-3, is DGGITQSPKYLFRKEGQNVTLSCEQNLNHDAMYWYRQDPGQGLRLIYYSQIVNDFQKGDIAEGYSVSREKKESFPLTVTSAQKNPTAFYLCASSIRASTDTQYFGPGTRLTVL.